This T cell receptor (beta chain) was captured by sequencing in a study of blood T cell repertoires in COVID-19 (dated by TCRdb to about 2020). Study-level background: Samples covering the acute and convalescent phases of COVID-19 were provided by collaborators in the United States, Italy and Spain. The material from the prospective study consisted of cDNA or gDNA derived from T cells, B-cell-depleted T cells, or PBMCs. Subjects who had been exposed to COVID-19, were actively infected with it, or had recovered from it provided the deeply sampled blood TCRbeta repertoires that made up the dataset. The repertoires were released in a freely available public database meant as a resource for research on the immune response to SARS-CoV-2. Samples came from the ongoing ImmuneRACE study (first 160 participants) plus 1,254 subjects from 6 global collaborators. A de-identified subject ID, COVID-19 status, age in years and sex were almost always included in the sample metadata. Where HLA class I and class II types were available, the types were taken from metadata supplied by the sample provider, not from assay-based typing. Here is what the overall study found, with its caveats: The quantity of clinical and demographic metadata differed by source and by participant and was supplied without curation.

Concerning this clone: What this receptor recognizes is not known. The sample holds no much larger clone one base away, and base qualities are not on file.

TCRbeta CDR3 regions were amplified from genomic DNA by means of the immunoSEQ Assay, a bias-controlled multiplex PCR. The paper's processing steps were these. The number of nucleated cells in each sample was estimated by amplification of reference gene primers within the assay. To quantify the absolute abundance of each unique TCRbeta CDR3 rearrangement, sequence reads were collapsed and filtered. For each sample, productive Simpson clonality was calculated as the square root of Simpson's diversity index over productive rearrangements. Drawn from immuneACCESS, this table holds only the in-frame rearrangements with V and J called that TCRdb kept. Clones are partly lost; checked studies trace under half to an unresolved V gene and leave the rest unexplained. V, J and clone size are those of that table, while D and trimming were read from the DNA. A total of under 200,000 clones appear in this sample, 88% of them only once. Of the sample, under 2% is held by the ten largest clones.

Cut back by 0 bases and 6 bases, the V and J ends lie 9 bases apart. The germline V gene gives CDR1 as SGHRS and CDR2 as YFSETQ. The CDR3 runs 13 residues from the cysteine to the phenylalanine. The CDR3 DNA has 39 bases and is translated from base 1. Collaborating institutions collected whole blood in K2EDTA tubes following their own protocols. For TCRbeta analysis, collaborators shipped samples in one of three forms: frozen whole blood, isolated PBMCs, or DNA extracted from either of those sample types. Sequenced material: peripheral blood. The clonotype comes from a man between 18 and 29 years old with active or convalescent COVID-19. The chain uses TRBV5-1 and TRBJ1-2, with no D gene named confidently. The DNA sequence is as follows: TGCGCCAGCAGCTTGGAAGGAGGGAATGGCTACACCTTC. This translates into CASSLEGGNGYTF.